Listed below are T cell receptor beta chains from one sample, sequenced in a study of blood T cells in healthy people across ages. TCRdb re-derived calls from the 5' RACE reads in MiXCR, one entry per CDR3 protein. The sample yields some 690,000 distinct CDR3 sequences, over 20% seen once. Sample: blood. These TCRs come from a man between 70 and 80 years old in good health. Both conserved end residues are part of each CDR3. D genes are given only for firm matches. Clone size is shown for a subset of rows, as once, few, many or a class of expanded clone.

J | V | D | size | CDR3 | DNA
TRBJ2-1 | TRBV5-1 | . | . | CASSFWGNDEQFF | TGCGCCAGCAGCTTTTGGGGTAACGATGAGCAGTTCTTC
TRBJ1-6 | TRBV5-1 | TRBD1 | many | CASSLTGTGDNSPLHF | TGCGCCAGCAGCTTAACCGGGACAGGGGATAATTCACCCCTCCACTTT
TRBJ2-2 | TRBV7-2 | . | many | CASSFRSGLNTGELFF | TGTGCCAGCAGCTTCAGGTCAGGGCTGAACACCGGGGAGCTGTTTTTT
TRBJ1-5 | TRBV7-2 | . | few | CASSSTGDRLQPQHF | TGTGCCAGCAGCTCTACCGGCGACAGGTTGCAGCCCCAGCATTTT
TRBJ1-5 | TRBV12-3/TRBV12-4 | TRBD1 | few | CASSDGTGAGQPQHF | TGTGCCAGCAGCGACGGGACAGGGGCGGGTCAGCCCCAGCATTTT
TRBJ2-4 | TRBV29-1 | . | many | CSVISQGGNIQYF | TGCAGCGTTATAAGCCAGGGGGGAAACATTCAGTACTTC
TRBJ2-1 | TRBV29-1 | TRBD2 | . | CSVGTSGSGQFF | TGCAGCGTTGGGACTAGTGGGAGTGGGCAGTTCTTC
TRBJ2-1 | TRBV12-3/TRBV12-4 | TRBD2 | many | CASSSPGGVYNEQFF | TGTGCCAGCAGTTCGCCCGGGGGGGTCTACAATGAGCAGTTCTTC
TRBJ2-3 | TRBV18 | . | few | CASSFRRSNTDTQYF | TGTGCCAGCTCATTTCGGCGATCGAACACAGATACGCAGTATTTT
TRBJ2-3 | TRBV6-1 | TRBD2 | . | CASSDGDYGGLTDTQYF | TGTGCCAGCAGTGACGGGGACTATGGCGGCCTCACAGATACGCAGTATTTT
TRBJ1-4 | TRBV12-3/TRBV12-4 | . | . | CASRHFGLGEINEKLFF | TGTGCCAGCAGGCATTTCGGCCTAGGGGAGATTAATGAAAAACTGTTTTTT
TRBJ1-5 | TRBV19 | . | few | CASSIVRIRGSDNQPQHF | TGTGCCAGTAGTATAGTGAGGATACGGGGAAGTGACAATCAGCCCCAGCATTTT
TRBJ2-2 | TRBV2 | . | . | CASREGEGGGELFF | TGTGCCAGCAGGGAGGGAGAAGGTGGCGGGGAGCTGTTTTTT
TRBJ2-2 | TRBV20-1 | TRBD2 | . | CSASAGLAGGANTGELFF | TGCAGTGCTAGCGCAGGACTAGCGGGGGGAGCGAACACCGGGGAGCTGTTTTTT
TRBJ2-1 | TRBV29-1 | TRBD1 | . | CSGERTGDYNEQFF | TGCAGCGGGGAGCGGACAGGCGATTACAATGAGCAGTTCTTC
TRBJ1-2 | TRBV7-2 | TRBD1 | . | CASSLATGGNYGYTF | TGTGCCAGCAGCTTAGCGACAGGGGGCAACTATGGCTACACCTTC
TRBJ2-7 | TRBV3-1 | TRBD2 | . | CASSQGPDSGAYEQYF | TGTGCCAGCAGCCAAGGGCCCGATAGCGGGGCCTACGAGCAGTACTTC
TRBJ2-1 | TRBV10-3 | TRBD1 | . | CAIKGDRGVLNEQFF | TGTGCCATCAAGGGGGACAGGGGCGTCCTCAATGAGCAGTTCTTC
TRBJ2-3 | TRBV24-1 | . | . | CATSVTGTGTSVQQYF | TGTGCCACCAGTGTGACCGGGACGGGGACTTCGGTGCAGCAGTATTTT
TRBJ1-4 | TRBV5-1 | . | many | CASSLAGATNEKLFF | TGCGCCAGCAGCTTGGCGGGTGCAACTAATGAAAAACTGTTTTTT
TRBJ1-5 | TRBV12-3/TRBV12-4 | . | . | CASSYVLGDNQPQHF | TGTGCCAGCAGTTACGTTTTAGGGGACAATCAGCCCCAGCATTTT
TRBJ2-1 | TRBV20-1 | . | . | CSARDELHFYNEQFF | TGCAGTGCTAGAGATGAACTCCACTTCTACAATGAGCAGTTCTTC
TRBJ2-7 | TRBV20-1 | . | . | CSASTGTGKYF | TGCAGTGCCAGTACTGGGACCGGGAAGTACTTC
TRBJ2-1 | TRBV7-2 | TRBD2 | few | CASSLAGRRGGVHEQFF | TGTGCCAGCAGCTTAGCGGGTCGTAGGGGAGGGGTCCATGAGCAGTTCTTC
TRBJ1-4 | TRBV7-2 | . | few | CASRPHATNEKLFF | TGTGCCAGCAGGCCACATGCAACTAATGAAAAACTGTTTTTT
TRBJ2-7 | TRBV18 | . | many | CASSPQSYEQYF | TGTGCCAGCTCACCCCAATCCTACGAGCAGTACTTC
TRBJ2-7 | TRBV20-1 | . | once | CTARDRRDIGEQYF | TGCACTGCTAGAGATCGCAGGGACATTGGGGAGCAGTACTTC
TRBJ1-2 | TRBV5-1 | TRBD1 | . | CASSLRDRENYGYTF | TGCGCCAGCAGCTTGAGGGACAGGGAGAACTATGGCTACACCTTC
TRBJ1-2 | TRBV25-1 | . | few | CASSIPGWDGYTF | TGTGCCAGCAGTATTCCGGGGTGGGATGGCTACACCTTC
TRBJ2-7 | TRBV7-2 | TRBD2 | . | CASSLSGGISYEQYF | TGTGCCAGCAGCTTAAGCGGGGGGATCTCCTACGAGCAGTACTTC
TRBJ2-3 | TRBV12-3/TRBV12-4 | TRBD2 | . | CASSLSGTSVYTDTQYF | TGTGCCAGCAGTTTAAGCGGGACTAGCGTATACACAGATACGCAGTATTTT
TRBJ2-1 | TRBV11-3 | . | few | CASSPTRGEGVSYEQFF | TGTGCCAGCAGCCCTACGAGGGGGGAGGGCGTCTCATATGAGCAGTTCTTC
TRBJ1-4 | TRBV5-1 | . | many | CASSLKGSLDEKLFF | TGCGCCAGCAGCTTGAAAGGCAGTTTAGATGAAAAACTGTTTTTT
TRBJ1-2 | TRBV28 | . | few | CASSLIPANYGYTF | TGTGCCAGCAGTTTAATCCCGGCTAACTATGGCTACACCTTC
TRBJ2-7 | TRBV12-3/TRBV12-4 | . | . | CASSLMGALDEQYF | TGTGCCAGCAGTTTAATGGGGGCTTTAGACGAGCAGTACTTC
TRBJ2-3 | TRBV9 | . | few | CASSHRSSATDTQYF | TGTGCCAGCAGCCATAGAAGCAGCGCCACAGATACGCAGTATTTT
TRBJ2-7 | TRBV7-8 | . | . | CASSLESSGDPYEQYF | TGTGCCAGCAGCTTAGAAAGTTCGGGGGATCCCTACGAGCAGTACTTC
TRBJ2-2 | TRBV7-2 | . | . | CASSSYWGPTGELFF | TGTGCCAGCAGCTCCTATTGGGGCCCCACCGGGGAGCTGTTTTTT
TRBJ2-5 | TRBV28 | . | . | CASSPPGTEQGETQYF | TGTGCCAGCAGTCCTCCGGGAACGGAGCAGGGAGAGACCCAGTACTTC
TRBJ2-7 | TRBV27 | . | . | CASSFGRSYEQYF | TGTGCCAGCAGTTTCGGTCGCTCCTACGAGCAGTACTTC
TRBJ2-3 | TRBV20-1 | . | . | CSASPSRGVRTDTQYF | TGCAGTGCTAGCCCCTCGCGGGGAGTAAGGACAGATACGCAGTATTTT